The rows below give T cell receptor beta chains drawn from one sample of a study of cytomegalovirus exposure and HLA in healthy donors. Produced via immunoSEQ multiplex PCR; TCRdb's table is partial and in-frame only. The table includes over 150,000 clones, 85% to 90% detected once. What was sequenced was PBMCs. The receptor source for this set is a human donor in good health. The CDR3 runs from the conserved cysteine through the conserved F or W. A D gene is named only where the DNA matches it firmly. The size entry is marked missing in some rows and otherwise reads once, few, many or a size class.

clone size	V gene	D gene	J gene	CDR3 protein	CDR3 DNA
.	TRBV9	.	TRBJ1-1	CASSRTSNTEAFF	TGTGCCAGCAGCCGGACAAGTAACACTGAAGCTTTCTTT
.	TRBV7-3	TRBD2	TRBJ2-7	CASSLRPGLAGGGQYF	TGTGCCAGCAGCCTCAGGCCGGGACTAGCGGGAGGTGGGCAGTACTTC
.	TRBV9	TRBD2	TRBJ2-1	CASSVVGREFNEQFF	TGTGCCAGCAGCGTAGTAGGGCGGGAGTTCAATGAGCAGTTCTTC
.	TRBV2	TRBD1	TRBJ2-7	CASTIYRDSTYEQYF	TGTGCCAGCACTATCTACCGGGACAGTACCTACGAGCAGTACTTC
.	TRBV4-3	.	TRBJ1-4	CASSLAPGDEKLFF	TGCGCCAGCAGCCTCGCCCCGGGTGATGAAAAACTGTTTTTT
.	TRBV15	TRBD1	TRBJ2-1	CATSSPRDRGTNEQFF	TGTGCCACCAGCAGTCCCCGGGACAGGGGCACCAATGAGCAGTTCTTC
.	TRBV6-7	TRBD2	TRBJ2-3	CASSHLPAGEGEDTQYF	TGTGCCAGCAGCCATTTGCCAGCGGGAGAGGGTGAAGATACGCAGTATTTT
.	TRBV6-6	TRBD1	TRBJ2-5	CASTTQGALPETQYF	TGTGCCAGCACCACCCAGGGGGCTTTGCCAGAGACCCAGTACTTC
.	TRBV29-1	TRBD2	TRBJ2-7	CSAVTSGGEDYEQYF	TGCAGCGCCGTGACTAGCGGGGGGGAAGACTACGAGCAGTACTTC
.	TRBV12-5	TRBD2	TRBJ2-3	CASGAGLAGGADTQYF	TGTGCTAGTGGTGCCGGACTAGCGGGAGGCGCAGATACGCAGTATTTT
once	TRBV19	.	TRBJ1-5	CASRVRQPNQPQHF	TGTGCCAGTAGGGTTCGACAGCCGAATCAGCCCCAGCATTTT
.	TRBV7-9	TRBD1	TRBJ1-1	CASSPSPKRQGFKWEAFF	TGTGCCAGCAGCCCTTCACCAAAGAGACAGGGGTTCAAATGGGAAGCTTTCTTT
.	TRBV13	TRBD1	TRBJ1-1	CASSSGQGAIFTEAFF	TGTGCCAGCAGCTCCGGACAGGGGGCGATTTTCACTGAAGCTTTCTTT